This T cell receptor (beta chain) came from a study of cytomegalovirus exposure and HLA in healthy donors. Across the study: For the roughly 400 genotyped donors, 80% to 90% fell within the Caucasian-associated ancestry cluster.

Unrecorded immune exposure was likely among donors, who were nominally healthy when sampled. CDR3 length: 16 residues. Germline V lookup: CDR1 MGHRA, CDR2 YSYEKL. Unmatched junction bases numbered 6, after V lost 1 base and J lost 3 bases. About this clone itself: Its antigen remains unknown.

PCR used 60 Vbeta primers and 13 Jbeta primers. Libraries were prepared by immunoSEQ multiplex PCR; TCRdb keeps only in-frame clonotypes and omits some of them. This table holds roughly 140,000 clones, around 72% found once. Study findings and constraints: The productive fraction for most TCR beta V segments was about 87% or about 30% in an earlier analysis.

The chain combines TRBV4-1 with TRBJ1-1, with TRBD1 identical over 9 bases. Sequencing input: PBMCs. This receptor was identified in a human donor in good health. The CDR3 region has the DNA TGCGCCAGCAGCCAAGGGACAGGGGTAAAGGACACTGAAGCTTTCTTT. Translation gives CASSQGTGVKDTEAFF.